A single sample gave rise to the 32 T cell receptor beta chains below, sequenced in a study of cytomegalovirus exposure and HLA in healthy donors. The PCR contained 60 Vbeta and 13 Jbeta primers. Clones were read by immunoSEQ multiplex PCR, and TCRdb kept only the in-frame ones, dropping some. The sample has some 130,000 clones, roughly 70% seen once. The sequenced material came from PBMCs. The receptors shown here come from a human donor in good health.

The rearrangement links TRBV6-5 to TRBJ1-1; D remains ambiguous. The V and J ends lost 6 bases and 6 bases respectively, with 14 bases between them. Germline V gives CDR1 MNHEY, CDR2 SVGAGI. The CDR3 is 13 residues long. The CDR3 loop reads CASSGSTGSEAFF. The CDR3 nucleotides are TGTGCCAGCAGCGGTTCTACCGGGTCTGAAGCTTTCTTT.

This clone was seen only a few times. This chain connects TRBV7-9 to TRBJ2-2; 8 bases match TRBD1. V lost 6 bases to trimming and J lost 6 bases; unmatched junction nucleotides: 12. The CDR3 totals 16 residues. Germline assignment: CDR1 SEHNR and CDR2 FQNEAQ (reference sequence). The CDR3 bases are TGTGCCAGCAGTTTCCTACCGCTCAGGGGGCCCGGGGAGCTGTTTTTT. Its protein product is CASSFLPLRGPGELFF.

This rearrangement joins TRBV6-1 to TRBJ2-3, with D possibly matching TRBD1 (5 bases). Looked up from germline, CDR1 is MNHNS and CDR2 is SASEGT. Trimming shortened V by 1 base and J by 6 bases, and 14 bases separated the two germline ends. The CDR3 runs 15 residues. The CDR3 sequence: CASSEGGRSGDTQYF. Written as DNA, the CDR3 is TGTGCCAGCAGTGAAGGGGGCAGGTCCGGTGATACGCAGTATTTT.

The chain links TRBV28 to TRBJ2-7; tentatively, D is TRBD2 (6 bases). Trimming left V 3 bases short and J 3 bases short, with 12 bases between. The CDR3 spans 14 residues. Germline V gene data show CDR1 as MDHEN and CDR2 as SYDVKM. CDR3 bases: TGTGCCAGCAGTTTTTGGGGGACTCTCTACGAGCAGTACTTC. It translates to CASSFWGTLYEQYF.

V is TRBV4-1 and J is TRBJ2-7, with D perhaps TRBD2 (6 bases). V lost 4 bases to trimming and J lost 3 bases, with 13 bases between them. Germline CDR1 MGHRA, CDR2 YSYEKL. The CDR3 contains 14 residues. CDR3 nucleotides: TGCGCCAGCAGCCTCGGGAGAGGGGTCTACGAGCAGTACTTC. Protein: CASSLGRGVYEQYF.

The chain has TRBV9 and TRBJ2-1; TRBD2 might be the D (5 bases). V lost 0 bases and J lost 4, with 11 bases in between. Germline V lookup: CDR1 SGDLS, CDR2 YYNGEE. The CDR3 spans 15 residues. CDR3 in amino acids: CASSVGQRNYNEQFF. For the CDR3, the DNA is TGTGCCAGCAGCGTAGGCCAGCGGAATTACAATGAGCAGTTCTTC.

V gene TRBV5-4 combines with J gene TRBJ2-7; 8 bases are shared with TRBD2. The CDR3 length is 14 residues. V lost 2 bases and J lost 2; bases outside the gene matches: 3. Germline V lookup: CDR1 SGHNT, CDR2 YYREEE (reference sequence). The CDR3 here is CASSLGLATYEQYF. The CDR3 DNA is TGTGCCAGCAGCTTAGGACTAGCCACCTACGAGCAGTACTTC.

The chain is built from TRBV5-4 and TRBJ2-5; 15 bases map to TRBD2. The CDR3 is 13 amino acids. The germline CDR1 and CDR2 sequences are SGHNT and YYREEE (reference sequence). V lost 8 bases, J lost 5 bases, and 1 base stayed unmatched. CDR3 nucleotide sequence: TGTGCCAGTGGGACTAGCGGGAGGGAGACCCAGTACTTC. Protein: CASGTSGRETQYF.

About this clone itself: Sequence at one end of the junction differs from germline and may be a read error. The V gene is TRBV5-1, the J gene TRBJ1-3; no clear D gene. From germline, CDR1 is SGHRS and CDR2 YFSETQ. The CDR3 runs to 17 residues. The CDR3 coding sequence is TGCGCCAGCAGCTTGGCCCTTCGGCCTGACTCTGGAAACGCCATATATTTT. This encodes CASSLALRPDSGNAIYF.

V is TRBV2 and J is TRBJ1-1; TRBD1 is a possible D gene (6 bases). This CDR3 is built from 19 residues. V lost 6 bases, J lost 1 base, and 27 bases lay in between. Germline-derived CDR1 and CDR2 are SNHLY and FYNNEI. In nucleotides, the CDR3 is TGTGCCAGCAGCGTGAAAAAGGGGCCAGGGGCAGCGACGAACACTGAAGCTTTCTTT. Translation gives CASSVKKGPGAATNTEAFF.

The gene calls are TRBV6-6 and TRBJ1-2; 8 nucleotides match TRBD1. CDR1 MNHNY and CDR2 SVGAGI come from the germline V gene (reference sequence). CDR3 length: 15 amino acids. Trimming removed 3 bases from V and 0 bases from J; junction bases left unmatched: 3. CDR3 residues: CASSYGQGANYGYTF. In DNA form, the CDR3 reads TGTGCCAGCAGTTATGGACAGGGAGCTAACTATGGCTACACCTTC.

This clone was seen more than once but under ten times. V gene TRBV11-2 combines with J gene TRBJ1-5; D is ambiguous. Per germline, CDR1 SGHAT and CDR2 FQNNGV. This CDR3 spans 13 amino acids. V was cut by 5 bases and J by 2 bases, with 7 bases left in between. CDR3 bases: TGTGCCAGCAGCCTATATGGCAATCAGCCCCAGCATTTT. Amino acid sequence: CASSLYGNQPQHF.

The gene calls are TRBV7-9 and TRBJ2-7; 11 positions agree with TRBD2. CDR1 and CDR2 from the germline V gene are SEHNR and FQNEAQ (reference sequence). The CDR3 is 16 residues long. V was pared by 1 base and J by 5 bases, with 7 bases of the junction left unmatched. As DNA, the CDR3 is TGTGCCAGCAGCTTAGGTGTACTAGCGGGAGAACACGAGCAGTACTTC. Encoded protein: CASSLGVLAGEHEQYF.

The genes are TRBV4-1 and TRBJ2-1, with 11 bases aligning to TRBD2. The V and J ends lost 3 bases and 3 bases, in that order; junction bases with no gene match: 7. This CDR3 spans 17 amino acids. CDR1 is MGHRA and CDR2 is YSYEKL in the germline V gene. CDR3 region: CASSQSSGRKGYNEQFF. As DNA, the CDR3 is TGCGCCAGCAGCCAGTCTAGCGGGAGGAAAGGCTACAATGAGCAGTTCTTC.

CDR3 residues: CASRKLASNTGELFF. In DNA form, the CDR3 reads TGTGCCAGCAGAAAACTAGCGTCGAACACCGGGGAGCTGTTTTTT. The chain carries TRBV2 and TRBJ2-2, with TRBD2 matching 7 bases. V lost 6 bases to trimming and J lost 0 bases; unmatched junction nucleotides: 4. The CDR3 extends over 15 amino acids. Germline V gene lookup returns CDR1 SNHLY and CDR2 FYNNEI.

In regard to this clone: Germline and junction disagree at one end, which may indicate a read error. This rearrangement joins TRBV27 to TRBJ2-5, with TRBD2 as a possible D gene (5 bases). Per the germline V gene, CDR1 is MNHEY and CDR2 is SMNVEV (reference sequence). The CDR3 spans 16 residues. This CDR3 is CDSSRIIPGLGATQYF. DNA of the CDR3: TGTGACAGCAGCCGAATCATACCTGGACTGGGTGCGACCCAGTACTTC.

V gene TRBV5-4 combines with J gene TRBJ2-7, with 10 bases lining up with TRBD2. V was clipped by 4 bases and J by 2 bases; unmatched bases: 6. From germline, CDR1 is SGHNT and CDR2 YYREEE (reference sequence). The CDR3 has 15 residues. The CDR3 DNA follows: TGTGCCAGCAGCCAGAGGACTAGCGGCACCTACGAGCAGTACTTC. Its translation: CASSQRTSGTYEQYF.

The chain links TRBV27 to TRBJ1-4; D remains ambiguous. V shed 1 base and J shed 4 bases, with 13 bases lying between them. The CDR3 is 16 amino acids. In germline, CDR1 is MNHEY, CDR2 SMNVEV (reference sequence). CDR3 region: CASSLWAATHNEKLFF. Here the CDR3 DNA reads TGTGCCAGCAGTTTATGGGCCGCAACTCATAATGAAAAACTGTTTTTT.

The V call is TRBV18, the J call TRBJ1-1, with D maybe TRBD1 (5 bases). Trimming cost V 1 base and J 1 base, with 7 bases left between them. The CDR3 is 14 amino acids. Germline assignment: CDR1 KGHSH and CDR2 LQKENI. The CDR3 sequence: CASSPQGRNTEAFF. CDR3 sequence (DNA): TGTGCCAGCTCACCACAGGGGCGGAACACTGAAGCTTTCTTT.

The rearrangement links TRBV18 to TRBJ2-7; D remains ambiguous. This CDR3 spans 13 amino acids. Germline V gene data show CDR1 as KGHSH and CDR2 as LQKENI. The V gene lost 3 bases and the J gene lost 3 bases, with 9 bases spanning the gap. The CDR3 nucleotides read TGTGCCAGCTCACCCGTTCTCAGCTACGAGCAGTACTTC. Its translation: CASSPVLSYEQYF. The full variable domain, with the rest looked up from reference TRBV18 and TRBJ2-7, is NAGVMQNPRHLVRRRGQEARLRCSPMKGHSHVYWYRQLPEEGLKFMVYLQKENIIDESGMPKERFSAEFPKEGPSILRIQQVVRGDSAAYFCASSPVLSYEQYFGPGTRLTVT.

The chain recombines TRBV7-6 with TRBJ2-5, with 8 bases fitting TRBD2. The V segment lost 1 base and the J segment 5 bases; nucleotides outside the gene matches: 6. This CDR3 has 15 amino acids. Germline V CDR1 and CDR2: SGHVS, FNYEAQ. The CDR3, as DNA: TGTGCCAGCAGCTTAGTGGGCGGGGGGCACGAGACCCAGTACTTC. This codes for CASSLVGGGHETQYF. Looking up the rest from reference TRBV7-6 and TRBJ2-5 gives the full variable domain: GAGVSQSPRYKVTKRGQDVALRCDPISGHVSLYWYRQALGQGPEFLTYFNYEAQQDKSGLPNDRFSAERPEGSISTLTIQRTEQRDSAMYRCASSLVGGGHETQYFGPGTRLLVL.

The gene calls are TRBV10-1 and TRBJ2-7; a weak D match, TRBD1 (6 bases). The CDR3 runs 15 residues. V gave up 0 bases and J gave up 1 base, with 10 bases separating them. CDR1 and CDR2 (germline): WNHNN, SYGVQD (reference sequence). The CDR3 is CASSESQGISYEQYF. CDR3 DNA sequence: TGCGCCAGCAGTGAGTCCCAGGGGATTTCCTACGAGCAGTACTTC.

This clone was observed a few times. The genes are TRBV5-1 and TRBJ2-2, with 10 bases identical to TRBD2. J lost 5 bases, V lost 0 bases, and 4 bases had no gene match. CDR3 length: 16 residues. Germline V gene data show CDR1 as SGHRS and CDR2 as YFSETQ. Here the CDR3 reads CASSLAGTSVTGELFF. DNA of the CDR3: TGCGCCAGCAGCTTGGCCGGGACTAGCGTTACCGGGGAGCTGTTTTTT.

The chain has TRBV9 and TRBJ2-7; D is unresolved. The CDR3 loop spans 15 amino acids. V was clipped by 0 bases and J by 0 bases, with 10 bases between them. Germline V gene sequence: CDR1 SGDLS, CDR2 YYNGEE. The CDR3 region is CASSVGAGRSYEQYF. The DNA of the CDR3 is TGTGCCAGCAGCGTAGGGGCTGGGCGCTCCTACGAGCAGTACTTC. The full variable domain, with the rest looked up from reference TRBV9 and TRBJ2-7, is DSGVTQTPKHLITATGQRVTLRCSPRSGDLSVYWYQQSLDQGLQFLIQYYNGEERAKGNILERFSAQQFPDLHSELNLSSLELGDSALYFCASSVGAGRSYEQYFGPGTRLTVT.

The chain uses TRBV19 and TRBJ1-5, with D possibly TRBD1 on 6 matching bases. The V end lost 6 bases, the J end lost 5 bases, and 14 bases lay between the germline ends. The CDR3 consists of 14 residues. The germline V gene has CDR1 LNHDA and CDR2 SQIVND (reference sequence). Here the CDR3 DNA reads TGTGCCAGTAGGTCGCTACAGGGTTATCAGCCCCAGCATTTT. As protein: CASRSLQGYQPQHF.

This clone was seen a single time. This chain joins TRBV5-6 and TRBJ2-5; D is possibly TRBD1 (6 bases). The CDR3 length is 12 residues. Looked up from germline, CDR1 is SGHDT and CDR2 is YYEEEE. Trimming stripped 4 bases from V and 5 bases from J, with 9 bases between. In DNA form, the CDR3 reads TGTGCCAGCAGCCTCACAGGGGAGACCCAGTACTTC. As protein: CASSLTGETQYF.

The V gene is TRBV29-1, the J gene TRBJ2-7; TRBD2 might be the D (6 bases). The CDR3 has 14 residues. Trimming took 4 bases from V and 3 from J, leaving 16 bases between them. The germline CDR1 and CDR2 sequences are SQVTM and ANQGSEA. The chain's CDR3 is CSVASGRRRYEQYF. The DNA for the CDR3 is TGCAGCGTTGCCTCCGGGAGAAGACGCTACGAGCAGTACTTC.

CDR3 protein: CASSQDRGMGANVLTF. The CDR3 DNA follows: TGTGCCAGCAGCCAAGACAGGGGTATGGGGGCCAACGTCCTGACTTTC. The chain uses TRBV14 and TRBJ2-6; TRBD1 might be the D (6 bases). Trimming stripped 0 bases from V and 4 bases from J, with 10 bases between. The CDR3 covers 16 residues. Germline V gene data show CDR1 as SGHDN and CDR2 as FVKESK. The entire variable domain, with the rest obtained from reference TRBV14 and TRBJ2-6, is as follows: EAGVTQFPSHSVIEKGQTVTLRCDPISGHDNLYWYRRVMGKEIKFLLHFVKESKQDESGMPNNRFLAERTGGTYSTLKVQPAELEDSGVYFCASSQDRGMGANVLTFGAGSRLTVL.

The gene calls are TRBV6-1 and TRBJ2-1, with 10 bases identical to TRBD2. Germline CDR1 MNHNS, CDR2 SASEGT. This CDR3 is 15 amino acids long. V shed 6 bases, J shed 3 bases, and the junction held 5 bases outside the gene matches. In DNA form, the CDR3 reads TGTGCCAGCAGGGGTTCTAGCGGGAGCTACAATGAGCAGTTCTTC. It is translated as CASRGSSGSYNEQFF.

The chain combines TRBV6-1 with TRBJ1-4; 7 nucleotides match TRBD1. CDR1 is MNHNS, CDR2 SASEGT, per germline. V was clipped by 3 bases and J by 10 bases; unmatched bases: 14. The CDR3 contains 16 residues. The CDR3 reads CASSEFIRQGGGKLFF. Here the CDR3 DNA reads TGTGCCAGCAGTGAGTTCATAAGACAGGGAGGAGGAAAACTGTTTTTT.

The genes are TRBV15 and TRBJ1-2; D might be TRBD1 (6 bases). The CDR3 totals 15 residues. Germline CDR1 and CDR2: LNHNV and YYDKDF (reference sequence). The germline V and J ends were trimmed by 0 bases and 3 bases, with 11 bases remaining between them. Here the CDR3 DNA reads TGTGCCACCAGCAGAGATCGGGGGGCGGACTATGGCTACACCTTC. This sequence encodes CATSRDRGADYGYTF.

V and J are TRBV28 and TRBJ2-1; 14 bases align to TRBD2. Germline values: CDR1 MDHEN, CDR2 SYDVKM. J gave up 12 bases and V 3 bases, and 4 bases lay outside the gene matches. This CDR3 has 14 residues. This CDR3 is CASSLGLAGVRQFF. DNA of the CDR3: TGTGCCAGCAGTTTGGGACTAGCGGGAGTCCGGCAGTTCTTC. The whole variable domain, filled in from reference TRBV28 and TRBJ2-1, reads DVKVTQSSRYLVKRTGEKVFLECVQDMDHENMFWYRQDPGLGLRLIYFSYDVKMKEKGDIPEGYSVSREKKERFSLILESASTNQTSMYLCASSLGLAGVRQFFGPGTRLTVL.